A selection of T cell receptor beta chains follows, all from one sample in a study of cytomegalovirus exposure and HLA in healthy donors. TCRdb's copy holds only in-frame clones and misses some; the assay was immunoSEQ multiplex PCR. The sample carries about 48,000 clones, around 90% recorded once. Specimen: PBMCs. Every receptor here comes from a woman aged 25-40 years in good health and CMV-seronegative. Each CDR3 is given with its conserved first and last residue. The D gene is left open where the match is weak. A row's size may be missing; if present it is once, few, many or a size class.

d_gene | abundance | j_gene | v_gene | CDR3nt | CDR3aa
NA | NA | TRBJ2-3 | TRBV5-4 | TGTGCCAGCAGCACGTACAAGGGGTCGCAGTATTTT | CASSTYKGSQYF
TRBD1 | NA | TRBJ1-4 | TRBV28 | TGTGCCAGCAGGTCACCCGGGACAGGGTCTAATGAAAAACTGTTTTTT | CASRSPGTGSNEKLFF
TRBD2 | NA | TRBJ2-5 | TRBV5-1 | TGCGCCAGCAGCTTCGGGACTAGATACGAGACCCAGTACTTC | CASSFGTRYETQYF
TRBD1 | NA | TRBJ1-1 | TRBV7-2 | TGTGCCAGCAGCTCGACAGGGCTCACTGAAGCTTTCTTT | CASSSTGLTEAFF
TRBD2 | NA | TRBJ2-3 | TRBV2 | TGTGCCAGCACAACTAGCGGGAGCACAGATACGCAGTATTTT | CASTTSGSTDTQYF
NA | NA | TRBJ1-2 | TRBV5-6 | TGTGCCAGCAGCTTGAGGGCAGGGGCGAATGGCTACACCTTC | CASSLRAGANGYTF
NA | NA | TRBJ2-1 | TRBV28 | TGTGCCAGCAGTTCCCCGTGGGCCCAATATACCCTCTACAATGAGCAGTTCTTC | CASSSPWAQYTLYNEQFF
NA | NA | TRBJ1-1 | TRBV4-3 | TGCGCCAGCAGTCTAGGAAACACTGAAGCTTTCTTT | CASSLGNTEAFF
TRBD1 | NA | TRBJ2-1 | TRBV6-4 | TGTGCCAGCGGGACAGGGGACTACAATGAGCAGTTCTTC | CASGTGDYNEQFF
TRBD2 | NA | TRBJ2-3 | TRBV4-3 | TGCGCCAGCAGCCAAGGGCTAGCGGGAGATAAAGATACGCAGTATTTT | CASSQGLAGDKDTQYF
NA | NA | TRBJ2-7 | TRBV6-1 | TGTGCCAGCAGTGATAGAGGGATCTACGAGCAGTACTTC | CASSDRGIYEQYF
TRBD2 | few | TRBJ2-2 | TRBV6-1 | TGTGCCAGTAGACTAGCCGCAGAGCTGTTTTTT | CASRLAAELFF
TRBD1 | NA | TRBJ2-5 | TRBV9 | TGTGCCAGCAGCGATCGGGACAGGGGGTTCGGTTTAGAGACCCAGTACTTC | CASSDRDRGFGLETQYF
TRBD1 | NA | TRBJ2-1 | TRBV28 | TGTGCCAGCCAAAACCGAGCGACAGGGAGTGAGCAGTTCTTC | CASQNRATGSEQFF
TRBD2 | NA | TRBJ2-1 | TRBV18 | TGTGCCAGCTCACCACCTAGCGGGAGAAATGAGCAGTTCTTC | CASSPPSGRNEQFF
NA | NA | TRBJ2-7 | TRBV27 | TGTGCCAGCAGTTCAGGACTGTCGGTGGAGCAGTACTTC | CASSSGLSVEQYF
NA | NA | TRBJ1-2 | TRBV28 | TGTGCCAGCAGTTCTCGCAGTGGTAACTATGGCTACACCTTC | CASSSRSGNYGYTF
TRBD2 | NA | TRBJ2-1 | TRBV28 | TGTGCCAGCAGTTTAGGCGGGAGGGTGTTTAACAATGAGCAGTTCTTC | CASSLGGRVFNNEQFF
NA | once | TRBJ1-5 | TRBV4-2 | TGTGCCAGCAGCTTCTCGCCCGGCTGGGCTCAGCCCCAGCATTTT | CASSFSPGWAQPQHF
TRBD1 | once | TRBJ2-7 | TRBV10-3 | TGTGCCATCACCAAGGACAGGGGGCTGGACGAGCAGTACTTC | CAITKDRGLDEQYF
TRBD1 | NA | TRBJ1-4 | TRBV4-2 | TGTGCCAGCAGCCCGAGGGGACAGGGGGCAGGAACAACTAATGAAAAACTGTTTTTT | CASSPRGQGAGTTNEKLFF
TRBD2 | NA | TRBJ2-2 | TRBV2 | TGTGCCAGCAGTTGGGAGGGAGACACCGGGGAGCTGTTTTTT | CASSWEGDTGELFF
TRBD2 | NA | TRBJ2-7 | TRBV4-3 | TGCGCCAGCAGCCAAGAAGGACTAGCGGGAGTATCTATCGGCGAGCAGTACTTC | CASSQEGLAGVSIGEQYF
NA | NA | TRBJ2-7 | TRBV21-1 | TGTGCCAGGCGCCCGGGGCGGGACCAGGGACCCTACGAGCAGTACTTC | CARRPGRDQGPYEQYF
NA | medium-sized | TRBJ2-7 | TRBV28 | TGTGCCAGCAACCGGGACACAGACACCTACGAGCAGTACTTC | CASNRDTDTYEQYF
NA | NA | TRBJ1-2 | TRBV28 | TGTGCCAGCAGCCCGGGGGGGTTTGGCTACACCTTC | CASSPGGFGYTF
TRBD2 | NA | TRBJ2-2 | TRBV18 | TGTGCCAGCTCACCCCCGGGACTACTGAACACCGGGGAGCTGTTTTTT | CASSPPGLLNTGELFF
NA | NA | TRBJ2-4 | TRBV6-6 | TGTGCCAGCAGGGGTGGGGAGCTCAAAAACATTCAGTACTTC | CASRGGELKNIQYF
NA | NA | TRBJ2-2 | TRBV9 | TGTGCCAGCAGCGTAGCGCGGACAGCTGGTTCTCTGAGCGGGGAGCTGTTTTTT | CASSVARTAGSLSGELFF
TRBD2 | NA | TRBJ2-7 | TRBV7-2 | TGTGCCAGCAGCTTATCGCGGGAGGGCTACGAGCAGTACTTC | CASSLSREGYEQYF
NA | medium-sized | TRBJ1-2 | TRBV30 | TGTGCCTGGAGTGCCCCGGGGTACTATGGCTACACCTTC | CAWSAPGYYGYTF
NA | NA | TRBJ2-2 | TRBV27 | TGTGCCAGCAGGAGGATTTACACCGGGGAGCTGTTTTTT | CASRRIYTGELFF
TRBD2 | NA | TRBJ2-2 | TRBV7-2 | TGTGCCAGCAGCCGTAGCGGGAGTTCATTGGGGGAGCTGTTTTTT | CASSRSGSSLGELFF
TRBD1 | NA | TRBJ2-5 | TRBV7-9 | TGTGCCAGCAGCCGAGGGACAGAGCAAGAGACCCAGTACTTC | CASSRGTEQETQYF
TRBD2 | NA | TRBJ2-1 | TRBV20-1 | TGCAGTGCTACACCGGGACTAGTACAGTTCTTC | CSATPGLVQFF
NA | NA | TRBJ2-1 | TRBV5-1 | TGCGCCAGCAGCTCCGGGGTTTCCAATGAGCAGTTCTTC | CASSSGVSNEQFF
TRBD2 | few | TRBJ2-2 | TRBV4-3 | TGCGCCAGCAGCCAATTTGGGACTAGCGGGAGAAGAAGCACCGGGGAGCTGTTTTTT | CASSQFGTSGRRSTGELFF
NA | NA | TRBJ2-1 | TRBV20-1 | TGCAGTGCTAGACCCTTGAATGAGCAGTTCTTC | CSARPLNEQFF
TRBD1 | NA | TRBJ1-1 | TRBV30 | TGTGCCTGGAGTCCAGGGGGTGAAGCTTTCTTT | CAWSPGGEAFF
NA | NA | TRBJ1-2 | TRBV5-1 | TGCGCCAGCAGCACCGAGGCCCCGACCGGCTACACCTTC | CASSTEAPTGYTF
TRBD1 | NA | TRBJ2-5 | TRBV7-7 | TGTGCTAGCAGCCAAGGAAGACAGGGCCAAGAGACCCAGTACTTC | CASSQGRQGQETQYF
TRBD1 | NA | TRBJ2-1 | TRBV9 | TGTGCCAGCAGCGCCGGGACAGCGAATAACAATGAGCAGTTCTTC | CASSAGTANNNEQFF
TRBD2 | NA | TRBJ2-7 | TRBV7-8 | TGTGCCAGCAGCTCCAGCCTAGCGGGAGGCCCCTACGAGCAGTACTTC | CASSSSLAGGPYEQYF